This entry features one T cell receptor beta chain sequence. The clone's antigen remains unknown. No base quality information exists; no much larger clone differs at one position. This specimen belongs to a study of cytomegalovirus exposure and HLA in healthy donors (TCRdb year 2017). Regarding the complete study: According to a later analysis, one platform produced both the 100 to 150 validation repertoires and the 666 repertoires of the first cohort. The aim of the study was to test whether cataloging public T cell receptors could identify signatures of past pathogen exposure. Besides the first cohort of roughly 700 subjects, a separate validation cohort made up of over 100 different subjects was used. High-throughput TCR immunosequencing, statistical association of individual TCRs with disease status, and machine learning were combined to predict cytomegalovirus infection status.

V lost 3 bases and J lost 0 bases; the stretch between them is 15 bases long. From the cysteine through the phenylalanine, the CDR3 covers 16 amino acids. Just the 48-base CDR3 DNA is kept, in frame starting at base 1. Per the germline V gene (reference sequence), MNHEY is the CDR1 and SMNVEV is the CDR2. Preparation of the library involved the immunoSEQ multiplex PCR assay. The source study handled its data this way. A statistical classification framework was developed to diagnose cytomegalovirus status using the catalog of TCR beta chain sequences. The table was pulled from immuneACCESS by TCRdb, which kept in-frame rearrangements only. Such tables lose some clones; where checked, under half of the loss comes from unresolved V genes, and the rest has no known cause. That table furnishes V, J and clone size, whereas the DNA furnished D and trimming. For this sample the table gives over 250,000 clones, of which roughly 90% were detected only once. Of the sample, roughly 1.2% falls within the top ten clones.

Study-wide conclusions, independent of this receptor: The classifier was reported to diagnose cytomegalovirus status with high specificity and sensitivity in both the original cohort and the validation cohort. According to the authors, the approach could potentially be generalized to other disease states and immunological phenotypes. Of the cluster scores, 94% were above 0 in a later analysis, which found that TCRs clustered in the first cohort also tended to co-occur in the roughly 130 validation repertoires. A later analysis lacked HLA typing for the validation cohort, so it scored co-occurrence in that cohort across all 120 or so repertoires. The study listed 170 or so TCR beta chains as associated with cytomegalovirus. Most TCR sequences were seen in very few donors, while some public TCRs were found in many individuals. A few of the identified cytomegalovirus-associated TCR beta chains were confirmed in vitro to be specific for cytomegalovirus antigens.

Donors formed part of the validation cohort, which comprised over a hundred subjects and was distinct from the first cohort of several hundred subjects. This TCR was sampled from a woman aged 25-40 years in good health and CMV-seropositive. Sequenced input: PBMCs. The V and J genes are TRBV27 and TRBJ2-7, with a tentative D call of TRBD1 or TRBD2, each matching 5 bases. The CDR3 region has the sequence CASSFTGTLPSYEQYF. The sequenced DNA: TGTGCCAGCAGTTTCACCGGGACCTTGCCCTCCTACGAGCAGTACTTC.